This TCR beta chain was identified in a study of cytomegalovirus exposure and HLA in healthy donors. General study findings and limits: An analysis done earlier found most TCR beta V segments productive about 87% or about 30% of the time. Within a later analysis, the majority of CMV-associated TCR beta chains appeared HLA-restricted. Excluded: some indistinguishable V segments such as TRBV6-2 and TRBV6-3.

The germline gives CDR1 LNHDA, CDR2 SQIVND (reference sequence). The CDR3 contains 14 residues. Trimming cost V 3 bases and J 8 bases, with 16 bases left between them. Both 60 Vbeta primers and 13 Jbeta primers went into the PCR. Sequencing used immunoSEQ multiplex PCR; TCRdb keeps in-frame clones, though not all of them. In the table there are about 200,000 clones, roughly 80% of which are singletons. To note about this clone: Its antigen is unknown.

Sequencing used PBMCs. This TCR came from a man in his fifties in good health and CMV-seronegative. The genes are TRBV19 and TRBJ1-1, with D perhaps matching TRBD1 (6 bases). CDR3 bases: TGTGCCAGTAGTATTCAGGGGCGGCTGACGGAAGCTTTCTTT. Encoded protein: CASSIQGRLTEAFF.